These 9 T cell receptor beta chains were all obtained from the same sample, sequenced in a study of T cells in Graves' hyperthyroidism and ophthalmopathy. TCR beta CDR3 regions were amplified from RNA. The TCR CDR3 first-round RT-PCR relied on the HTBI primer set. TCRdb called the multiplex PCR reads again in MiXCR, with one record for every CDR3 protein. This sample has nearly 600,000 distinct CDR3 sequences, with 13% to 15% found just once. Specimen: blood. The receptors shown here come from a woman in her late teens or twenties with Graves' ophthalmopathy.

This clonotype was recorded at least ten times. The CDR3, as DNA: TGTGCCAGCAGTCCAACTAACGCAGGGGGCCAGCCCCAGCATTTT. This sequence encodes CASSPTNAGGQPQHF. The rearrangement joins TRBV27 to TRBJ1-5, with 8 bases matching TRBD1. V was pared by 5 bases and J by 7 bases, with 10 bases of the junction left unmatched. The CDR3 contains 15 residues. The germline gives CDR1 MNHEY, CDR2 SMNVEV (reference sequence).

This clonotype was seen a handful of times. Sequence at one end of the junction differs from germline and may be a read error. For the CDR3, the DNA is TGTGCTAGCAGCTTGGCAGGGCTAGCGGGAGTAGAGACCCAGTACTTC. It yields the protein CASSLAGLAGVETQYF. The rearrangement uses TRBV7-7 and TRBJ2-5; TRBD2 agrees at 10 bases. CDR3 length equals 16 residues. Germline-derived CDR1 and CDR2 are SSHAT and FNYEAQ (reference sequence).

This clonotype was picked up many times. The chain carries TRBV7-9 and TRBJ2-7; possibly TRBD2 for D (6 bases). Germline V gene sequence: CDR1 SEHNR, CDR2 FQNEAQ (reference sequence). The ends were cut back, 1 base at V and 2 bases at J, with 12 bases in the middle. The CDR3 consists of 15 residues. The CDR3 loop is CASSLGSGVTYEQYF. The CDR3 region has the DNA TGTGCCAGCAGCTTAGGTAGCGGTGTTACCTACGAGCAGTACTTC.

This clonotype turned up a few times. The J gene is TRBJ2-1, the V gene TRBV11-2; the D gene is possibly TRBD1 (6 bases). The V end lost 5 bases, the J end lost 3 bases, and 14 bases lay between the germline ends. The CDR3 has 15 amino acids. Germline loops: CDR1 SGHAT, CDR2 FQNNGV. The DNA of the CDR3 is TGTGCCAGCAGCCCCCACAGGGTTTTCTACAATGAGCAGTTCTTC. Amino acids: CASSPHRVFYNEQFF.

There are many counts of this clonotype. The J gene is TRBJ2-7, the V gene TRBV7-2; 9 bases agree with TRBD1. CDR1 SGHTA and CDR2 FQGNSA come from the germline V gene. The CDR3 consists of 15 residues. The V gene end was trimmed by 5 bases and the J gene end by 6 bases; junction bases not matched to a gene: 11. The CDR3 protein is CASSPRPGTGSEQYF. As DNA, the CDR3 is TGTGCCAGCAGCCCCCGACCCGGGACAGGGTCCGAGCAGTACTTC.

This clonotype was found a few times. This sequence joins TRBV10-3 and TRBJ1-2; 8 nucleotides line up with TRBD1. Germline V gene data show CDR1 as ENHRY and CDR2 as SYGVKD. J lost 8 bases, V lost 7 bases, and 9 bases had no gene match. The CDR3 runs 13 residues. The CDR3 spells CAINKDRAGGYTF. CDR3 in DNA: TGTGCCATCAATAAGGACAGGGCGGGAGGCTACACCTTC.

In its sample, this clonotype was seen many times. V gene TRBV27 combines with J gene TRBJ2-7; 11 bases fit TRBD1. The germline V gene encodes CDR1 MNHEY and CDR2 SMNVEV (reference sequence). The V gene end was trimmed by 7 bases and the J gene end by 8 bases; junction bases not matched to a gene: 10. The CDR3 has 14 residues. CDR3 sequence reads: CASNSGTGGLQQYF. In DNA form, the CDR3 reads TGTGCCAGCAACTCCGGGACAGGGGGACTCCAGCAGTACTTC.

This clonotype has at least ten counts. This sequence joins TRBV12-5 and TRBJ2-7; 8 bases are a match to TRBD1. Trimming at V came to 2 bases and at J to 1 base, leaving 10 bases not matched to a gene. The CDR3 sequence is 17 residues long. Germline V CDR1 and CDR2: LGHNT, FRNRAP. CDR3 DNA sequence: TGTGCTAGTGGTTTGACGATCCCGGGACAGGATTCCTACGAGCAGTACTTC. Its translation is CASGLTIPGQDSYEQYF.

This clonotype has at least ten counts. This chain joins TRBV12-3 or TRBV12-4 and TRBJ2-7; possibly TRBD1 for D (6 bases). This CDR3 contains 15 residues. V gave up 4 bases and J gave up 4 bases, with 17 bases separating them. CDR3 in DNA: TGTGCCAGCAGTTCGGTAGGACAGTCGCCTTACGAGCAGTACTTC. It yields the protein CASSSVGQSPYEQYF.